Reported below is one T cell receptor (beta chain). Its antigen is not known. CD8 cells regarded as naive lacked CD45RO, were positively chosen for CCR7, and omitted terminally differentiated effector memory CD45RA+ cells. The source of the sample is a study of shared clonotypes between healthy human individuals. For the study at large: CD4 naive and memory got three plates each, CD8 naive two, CD8 memory one. Study-wide results and caveats: Memory subsets generally showed smaller estimated richness than naive subsets did. It was only blood that was sampled, and tissue repertoires likely differ.

The table came from immunoSEQ multiplex PCR; TCRdb's copy has only in-frame clones and leaves some out. The sample records about 2,200,000 clones, approximately 94% being singletons. CDR3 size: 19 residues. The V gene's germline CDR1 is LGHNA and CDR2 YNFKEQ. With 0 bases removed from V and 5 bases from J, the gap between germline ends came to 23 bases. V and J are TRBV4-2 and TRBJ2-1, with a tentative D call TRBD2 (7 bases). Sequenced input: naive CD8+ T cells from PBMCs. The clonotype comes from a man between 18 and 35 years old in good health. Some clones in this sample may be carry-over from other donors' samples. DNA of the CDR3: TGTGCCAGCAGCCAAGAGCCCCTCCAAGGGGGAGGGCCAGACAATGAGCAGTTCTTC. Translated: CASSQEPLQGGGPDNEQFF.